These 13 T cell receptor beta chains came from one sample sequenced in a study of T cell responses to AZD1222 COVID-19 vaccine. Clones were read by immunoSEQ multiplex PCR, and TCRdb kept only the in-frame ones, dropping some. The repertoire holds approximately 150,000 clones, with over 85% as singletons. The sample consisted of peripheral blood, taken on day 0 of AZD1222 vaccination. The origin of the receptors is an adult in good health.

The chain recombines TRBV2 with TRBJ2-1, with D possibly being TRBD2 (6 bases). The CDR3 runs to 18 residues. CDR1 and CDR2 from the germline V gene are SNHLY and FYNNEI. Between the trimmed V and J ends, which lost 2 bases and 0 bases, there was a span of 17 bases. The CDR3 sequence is CASSEFSGLKSSYNEQFF. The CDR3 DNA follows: TGTGCCAGCAGTGAATTCAGCGGGCTAAAAAGCTCCTACAATGAGCAGTTCTTC.

This chain's CDR3 is CASGITGSLNYGYTF. The CDR3 DNA reads TGTGCTAGTGGTATTACAGGTTCTCTTAACTATGGCTACACCTTC. V is TRBV12-5 and J is TRBJ1-2, with D possibly matching TRBD1 (5 bases). The ends were cut back, 5 bases at V and 1 base at J, with 14 bases in the middle. This CDR3 is built from 15 residues. Germline loops: CDR1 LGHNT, CDR2 FRNRAP.

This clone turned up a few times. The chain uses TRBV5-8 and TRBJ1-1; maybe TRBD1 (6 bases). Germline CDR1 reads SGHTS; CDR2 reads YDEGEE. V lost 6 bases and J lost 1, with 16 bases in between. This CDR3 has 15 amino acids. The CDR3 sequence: CASTLIGGANTEAFF. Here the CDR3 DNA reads TGTGCCAGCACCCTAATTGGGGGGGCGAACACTGAAGCTTTCTTT.

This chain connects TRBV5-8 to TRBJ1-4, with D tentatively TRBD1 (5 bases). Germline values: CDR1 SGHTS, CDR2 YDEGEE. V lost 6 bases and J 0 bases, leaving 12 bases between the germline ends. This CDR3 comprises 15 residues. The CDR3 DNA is TGTGCCAGCATCCTCGGGGCCTCAACTAATGAAAAACTGTTTTTT. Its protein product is CASILGASTNEKLFF. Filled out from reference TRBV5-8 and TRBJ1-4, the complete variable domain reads EAGVTQSPTHLIKTRGQQATLRCSPISGHTSVYWYQQALGLGLQFLLWYDEGEERNRGNFPPRFSGRQFPNYSSELNVNALELEDSALYLCASILGASTNEKLFFGSGTQLSVL.

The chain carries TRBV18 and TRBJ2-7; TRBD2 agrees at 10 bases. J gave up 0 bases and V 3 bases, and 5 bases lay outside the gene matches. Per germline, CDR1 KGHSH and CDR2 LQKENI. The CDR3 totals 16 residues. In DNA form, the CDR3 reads TGTGCCAGCTCACCCCTAGCGGGGGAAAGCTCCTACGAGCAGTACTTC. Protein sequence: CASSPLAGESSYEQYF.

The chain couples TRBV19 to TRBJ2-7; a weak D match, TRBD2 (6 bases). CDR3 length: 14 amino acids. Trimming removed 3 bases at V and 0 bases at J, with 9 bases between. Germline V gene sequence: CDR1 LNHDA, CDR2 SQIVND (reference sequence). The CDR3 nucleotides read TGTGCCAGTAGTATGTACGGGAGCTCCTACGAGCAGTACTTC. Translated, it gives CASSMYGSSYEQYF.

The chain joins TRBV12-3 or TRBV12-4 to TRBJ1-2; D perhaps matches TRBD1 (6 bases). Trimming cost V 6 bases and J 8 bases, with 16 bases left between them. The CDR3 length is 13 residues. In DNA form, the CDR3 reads TGTGCCAGCAGCAACCAGGGGACTAGGGGCTACACCTTC. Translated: CASSNQGTRGYTF.

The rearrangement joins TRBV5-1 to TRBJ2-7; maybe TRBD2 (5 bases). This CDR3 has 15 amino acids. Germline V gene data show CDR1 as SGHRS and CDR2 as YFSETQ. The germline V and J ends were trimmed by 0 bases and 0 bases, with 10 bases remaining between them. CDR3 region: CASSLVVGSSYEQYF. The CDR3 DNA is TGCGCCAGCAGCTTGGTCGTGGGGAGCTCCTACGAGCAGTACTTC.

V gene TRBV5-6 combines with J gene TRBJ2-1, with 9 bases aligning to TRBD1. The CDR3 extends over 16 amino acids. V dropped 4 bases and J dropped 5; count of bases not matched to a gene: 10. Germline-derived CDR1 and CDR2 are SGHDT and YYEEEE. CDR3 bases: TGTGCCAGCAGCACCCCCGGGACAGGGTGGAACAATGAGCAGTTCTTC. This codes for CASSTPGTGWNNEQFF.

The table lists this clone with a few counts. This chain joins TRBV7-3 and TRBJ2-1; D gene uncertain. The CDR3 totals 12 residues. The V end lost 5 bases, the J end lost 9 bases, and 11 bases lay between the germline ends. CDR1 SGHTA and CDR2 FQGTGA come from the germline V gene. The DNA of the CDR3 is TGTGCCAGCAGCATCTTTCGCCTTGAGCAGTTCTTC. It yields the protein CASSIFRLEQFF.

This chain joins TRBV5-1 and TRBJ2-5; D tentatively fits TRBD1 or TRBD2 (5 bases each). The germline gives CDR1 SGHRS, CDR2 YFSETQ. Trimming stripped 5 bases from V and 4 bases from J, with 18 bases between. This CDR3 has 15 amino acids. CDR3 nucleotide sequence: TGCGCCAGCAGGTTGACCGGGGACCAGGTAGAGACCCAGTACTTC. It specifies CASRLTGDQVETQYF.

The CDR3 protein is CASSLRAAYNQPQHF. The CDR3 DNA reads TGTGCCAGCAGCTTAAGGGCAGCTTACAATCAGCCCCAGCATTTT. V gene TRBV7-3 combines with J gene TRBJ1-5; the D is unclear. Trimming left V 1 base short and J 3 bases short, with 10 bases between. There are 15 residues in the CDR3. Per germline, CDR1 SGHTA and CDR2 FQGTGA.

The CDR3 loop is CASSNRGRGETQYF. The CDR3 coding sequence is TGTGCCAGCAGCAACAGGGGGCGCGGAGAGACCCAGTACTTC. This rearrangement joins TRBV2 to TRBJ2-5; 9 bases match TRBD1. The V gene's germline CDR1 is SNHLY and CDR2 FYNNEI. V shed 6 bases and J 4 bases; nucleotides not matched to a gene: 6. CDR3 length: 14 residues.